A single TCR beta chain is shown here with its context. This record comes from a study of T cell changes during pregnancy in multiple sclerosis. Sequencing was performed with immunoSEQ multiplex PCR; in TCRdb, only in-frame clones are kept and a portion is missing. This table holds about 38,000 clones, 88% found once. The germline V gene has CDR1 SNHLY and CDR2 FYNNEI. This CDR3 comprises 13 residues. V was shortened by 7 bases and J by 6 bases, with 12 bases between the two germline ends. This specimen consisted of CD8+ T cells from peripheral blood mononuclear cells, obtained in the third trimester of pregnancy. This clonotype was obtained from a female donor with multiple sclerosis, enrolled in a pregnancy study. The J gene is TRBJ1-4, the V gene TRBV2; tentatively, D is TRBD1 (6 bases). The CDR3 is CASTEGGYEKLFF. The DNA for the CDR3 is TGTGCCAGCACCGAGGGGGGGTATGAAAAACTGTTTTTT. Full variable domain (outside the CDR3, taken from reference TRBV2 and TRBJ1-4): EPEVTQTPSHQVTQMGQEVILRCVPISNHLYFYWYRQILGQKVEFLVSFYNNEISEKSEIFDDQFSVERPDGSNFTLKIRSTKLEDSAMYFCASTEGGYEKLFFGSGTQLSVL.